Below are 3 T cell receptor beta chains sequenced from a single sample in a study of blood T cell repertoires in COVID-19. Generated by immunoSEQ multiplex PCR, the TCRdb table keeps only in-frame clones and is missing some. The data contain roughly 180,000 clones, approximately 85% of them singletons. The material sequenced was peripheral blood. The receptors derive from a woman in her sixties or seventies with acute or convalescent COVID-19.

The chain links TRBV18 to TRBJ2-1, with 8 bases aligning to TRBD2. This CDR3 spans 16 amino acids. The trim removed 6 bases at V and 4 bases at J, leaving 11 bases unmatched. The V gene's germline CDR1 is KGHSH and CDR2 LQKENI. The CDR3 sequence: CASSSGLAGSYNEQFF. CDR3 sequence (DNA): TGTGCCAGCTCTTCAGGGCTAGCGGGCTCTTACAATGAGCAGTTCTTC.

The CDR3, as DNA: TGTGCCAGCACCTTCCGTGCTTTAGTTTCCTACAATGAGCAGTTCTTC. Its translation: CASTFRALVSYNEQFF. The V call is TRBV27, the J call TRBJ2-1; D is uncertain. Germline CDR1 reads MNHEY; CDR2 reads SMNVEV (reference sequence). V was clipped by 7 bases and J by 1 base, with 17 bases between them. This CDR3 is built from 16 residues.

V is TRBV4-2 and J is TRBJ2-3, with a possible D match to TRBD1 (5 bases). Germline CDR1 is LGHNA and CDR2 is YNFKEQ. Between the trimmed V and J ends, which lost 1 base and 4 bases, there was a span of 12 bases. CDR3 size: 15 residues. The CDR3 coding sequence is TGTGCCAGCAGCCAAGGACCCCTGGGGCCAGATACGCAGTATTTT. It specifies CASSQGPLGPDTQYF.